The 16 T cell receptor beta chains below come from one sample, sequenced in a study of blood T cell repertoires in COVID-19. Only in-frame clones appear in the TCRdb table, and some are missing; sequencing was by immunoSEQ multiplex PCR. In the table there are some 150,000 clones, 85% to 90% of which are singletons. Sequencing used peripheral blood. Receptors originate from an older woman with acute or convalescent COVID-19.

CDR3 residues: CASSETIPLHF. CDR3 bases: TGTGCCAGCAGCGAGACTATCCCCCTCCACTTT. The V gene is TRBV6-5, the J gene TRBJ1-6; D gene unclear. The V gene lost 6 bases and the J gene lost 13 bases, with 10 bases spanning the gap. The CDR3 covers 11 residues. Germline V gives CDR1 MNHEY, CDR2 SVGAGI.

This chain links TRBV30 with TRBJ2-6, with D possibly matching TRBD1 (5 bases). Germline V gene data show CDR1 as GTSNPN and CDR2 as SVGIG (reference sequence). CDR3 size: 16 residues. Trimming pared 2 bases from V and 0 bases from J, leaving 11 bases between. The CDR3 spells CAWSTSRVSGANVLTF. The CDR3 DNA follows: TGTGCCTGGAGTACGTCCAGGGTCTCTGGGGCCAACGTCCTGACTTTC.

The CDR3 DNA sequence: TGTGCCAGCAGCCGGACAGGGTTAGACACCGGGGAGCTGTTTTTT. It translates to CASSRTGLDTGELFF. The V call is TRBV6-5, the J call TRBJ2-2; TRBD1 matches 8 bases. This CDR3 region has 15 residues. The junction had 6 bases not matched to a gene; V was cut back by 6 bases and J by 3 bases. Per the germline V gene, CDR1 is MNHEY and CDR2 is SVGAGI.

This clone was counted once. The chain links TRBV6-5 to TRBJ1-5; D perhaps matches TRBD1 (6 bases). V was cut by 9 bases and J by 0 bases, with 12 bases left in between. This CDR3 spans 14 amino acids. Per germline, CDR1 MNHEY and CDR2 SVGAGI. The CDR3 DNA follows: TGTGCCAGTCCGGACAGACGTAGCAATCAGCCCCAGCATTTT. Translation: CASPDRRSNQPQHF.

The CDR3 coding sequence is TGTGCCAGCAGCCAAGCCACAAGCGGGACAGGGATGGCCCTCCACTTT. Protein sequence: CASSQATSGTGMALHF. The rearrangement links TRBV3-1 (or the pseudogene TRBV3-2) to TRBJ1-6, with 9 bases aligning to TRBD1. Losses at the gene ends were 1 base for V and 14 bases for J; bases not matched to a gene: 12. Germline CDR1 LGHDT, CDR2 YNNKEL (reference sequence). The CDR3 sequence is 16 residues long.

This clone was seen a single time. The chain has TRBV11-3 and TRBJ2-3; 9 bases are shared with TRBD2. The trim removed 4 bases at V and 2 bases at J, leaving 13 bases unmatched. Germline assignment: CDR1 SGHNT and CDR2 YENEEA. The CDR3 loop spans 18 amino acids. The CDR3 region has the DNA TGTGCCAGCAGCTCGCGCCGGTCGGCGGGGGGGACCACAGATACGCAGTATTTT. Translation: CASSSRRSAGGTTDTQYF. Drawing the rest from reference TRBV11-3 and TRBJ2-3, the complete variable domain is EAGVVQSPRYKIIEKKQPVAFWCNPISGHNTLYWYLQNLGQGPELLIRYENEEAVDDSQLPKDRFSAERLKGVDSTLKIQPAELGDSAVYLCASSSRRSAGGTTDTQYFGPGTRLTVL.

This chain joins TRBV6-1 and TRBJ2-1; TRBD2 agrees at 13 bases. The V segment lost 4 bases and the J segment 8 bases; nucleotides outside the gene matches: 11. Germline CDR1 reads MNHNS; CDR2 reads SASEGT. The CDR3 length is 17 residues. In DNA form, the CDR3 reads TGTGCCAGCAGTGTTACTAGCGGGGGGGCCTTGTCTCATGAGCAGTTCTTC. It is translated as CASSVTSGGALSHEQFF.

This clone has only one observation. The V and J genes are TRBV18 and TRBJ2-7; 9 positions match TRBD1. This CDR3 comprises 13 residues. Trimming took 8 bases from V and 3 from J; bases not matched to a gene: 5. The V gene's germline CDR1 is KGHSH and CDR2 LQKENI. This CDR3 is CASPATGGYEQYF. The CDR3 nucleotides read TGTGCCAGCCCAGCGACAGGGGGCTACGAGCAGTACTTC.

The sample holds a few counts of this clone. V gene TRBV27 combines with J gene TRBJ2-7; 8 nucleotides agree with TRBD1. CDR1 is MNHEY, CDR2 SMNVEV, per germline (reference sequence). The CDR3 has 15 amino acids. With V trimmed by 7 bases and J by 5 bases, 13 bases remained unmatched. In nucleotides, the CDR3 is TGTGCCAGCACCTACCAGGGGGCCTCCTTTGACGAGCAGTACTTC. It yields the protein CASTYQGASFDEQYF.

The chain recombines TRBV3-1 (or the pseudogene TRBV3-2) with TRBJ2-1; 10 bases are shared with TRBD2. Per germline, CDR1 LGHDT and CDR2 YNNKEL (reference sequence). The CDR3 extends over 15 amino acids. With V trimmed by 6 bases and J by 9 bases, 11 bases remained unmatched. The CDR3 protein is CASSQSGGAGGEQFF. In DNA form, the CDR3 reads TGTGCCAGCAGTCAAAGCGGGGGGGCTGGAGGTGAGCAGTTCTTC.

The chain recombines TRBV28 with TRBJ1-1; 9 bases line up with TRBD1. Germline trimming cut 6 bases from V and 7 bases from J; bases unmatched to any gene: 9. Germline-derived CDR1 and CDR2 are MDHEN and SYDVKM. The CDR3 extends over 14 amino acids. This CDR3 reads CASRRGQGPVEAFF. CDR3 DNA: TGTGCCAGCAGACGAGGACAGGGGCCCGTTGAAGCTTTCTTT.

This clone has just one count. The chain carries TRBV28 and TRBJ1-1; possibly TRBD1 for D (5 bases). Between the trimmed V and J ends, which lost 2 bases and 0 bases, there was a span of 7 bases. The germline V gene has CDR1 MDHEN and CDR2 SYDVKM. The CDR3 runs 14 residues. The CDR3 here is CASSLRDLNTEAFF. DNA of the CDR3: TGTGCCAGCAGTTTACGGGACTTGAACACTGAAGCTTTCTTT.

The chain combines TRBV15 with TRBJ2-7; 9 positions agree with TRBD1. Trimming cost V 4 bases and J 1 base; bases outside gene matches: 8. Germline V gene sequence: CDR1 LNHNV, CDR2 YYDKDF (reference sequence). The CDR3 extends over 16 amino acids. CDR3 DNA: TGTGCCACCAGCAAAAGTCCGGGACAGGGATCCTACGAGCAGTACTTC. Its translation is CATSKSPGQGSYEQYF.

The chain joins TRBV19 to TRBJ1-2, with 8 bases lining up with TRBD1. Losses at the gene ends were 6 bases for V and 4 bases for J; bases not matched to a gene: 4. Germline CDR1 LNHDA, CDR2 SQIVND (reference sequence). This CDR3 contains 13 residues. CDR3 bases: TGTGCCAGTAGAAATACAGGGGGCTATGGCTACACCTTC. Translated, it gives CASRNTGGYGYTF.

This rearrangement joins TRBV2 to TRBJ2-1; D perhaps matches TRBD1 (7 bases). V gave up 4 bases and J gave up 6 bases, with 19 bases separating them. Germline CDR1 reads SNHLY; CDR2 reads FYNNEI. This CDR3 comprises 16 residues. The CDR3 bases are TGTGCCAGCAGTGGGCGGGACAGTTTTTGGGGCAATGAGCAGTTCTTC. Protein product: CASSGRDSFWGNEQFF.

The rearrangement joins TRBV4-2 to TRBJ2-1; the match to TRBD2 covers 8 bases. J gave up 4 bases and V 4 bases, and 3 bases lay outside the gene matches. The CDR3 loop spans 14 amino acids. The germline CDR1 and CDR2 sequences are LGHNA and YNFKEQ. The CDR3 loop is CASSPAGGYNEQFF. The CDR3 DNA sequence: TGTGCCAGCAGCCCGGCGGGGGGTTACAATGAGCAGTTCTTC.